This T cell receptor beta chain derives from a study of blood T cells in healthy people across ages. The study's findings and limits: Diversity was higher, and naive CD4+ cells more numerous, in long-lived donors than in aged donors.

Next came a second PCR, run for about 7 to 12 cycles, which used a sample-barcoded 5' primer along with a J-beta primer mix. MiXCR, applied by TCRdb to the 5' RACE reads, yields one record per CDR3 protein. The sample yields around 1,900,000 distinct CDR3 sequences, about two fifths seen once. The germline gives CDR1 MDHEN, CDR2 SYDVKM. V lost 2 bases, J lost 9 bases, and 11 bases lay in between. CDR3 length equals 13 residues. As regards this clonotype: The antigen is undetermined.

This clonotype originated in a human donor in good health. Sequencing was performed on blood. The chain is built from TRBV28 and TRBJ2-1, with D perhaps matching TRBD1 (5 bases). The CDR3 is CASSLPRRGEQFF. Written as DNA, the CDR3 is TGTGCCAGCAGTTTACCACGAAGGGGTGAGCAGTTCTTC.